One sample yielded the 21 T cell receptor beta chains listed below, sequenced in a study of blood T cell repertoires in COVID-19. TCRdb keeps only in-frame clones here, not all; method: immunoSEQ multiplex PCR. This table holds more than 150,000 clones, 80% to 85% found once. The sequencing sample was made of peripheral blood. These receptors were taken from a man between 18 and 35 years old with active or convalescent COVID-19.

This clone was picked up many times. V usage is TRBV14 and J usage is TRBJ1-2; D gene uncertain. The CDR3 is 16 residues long. V was clipped by 1 base and J by 4 bases, with 16 bases between them. CDR1 is SGHDN and CDR2 is FVKESK in the germline V gene. The CDR3 loop reads CASSQGSGGRLYGYTF. The CDR3 bases are TGTGCCAGCAGCCAAGGGTCAGGTGGGAGACTCTATGGCTACACCTTC. Filled out from reference TRBV14 and TRBJ1-2, the complete variable domain reads EAGVTQFPSHSVIEKGQTVTLRCDPISGHDNLYWYRRVMGKEIKFLLHFVKESKQDESGMPNNRFLAERTGGTYSTLKVQPAELEDSGVYFCASSQGSGGRLYGYTFGSGTRLTVV.

The V and J genes are TRBV4-2 and TRBJ2-6; unclear D gene. V lost 0 bases and J 2 bases, leaving 8 bases between the germline ends. In germline, CDR1 is LGHNA, CDR2 YNFKEQ. The CDR3 is made up of 16 amino acids. The CDR3 protein is CASSQEAVTGANVLTF. CDR3 coding DNA: TGTGCCAGCAGCCAAGAGGCAGTCACTGGGGCCAACGTCCTGACTTTC.

V is TRBV21-1 and J is TRBJ2-5; the DNA was not used to check the table's D call, TRBD2. TRBV21-1 is termed a pseudogene. The CDR3 has 12 amino acids. CDR3 region: CASSRGEETQYF. The CDR3 nucleotides read TGTGCCAGCAGCAGGGGGGAAGAGACCCAGTACTTC.

This clone appeared once. J is TRBJ1-2 and V is TRBV5-5, with D maybe TRBD1 (6 bases). Germline V CDR1 and CDR2: SGHKS, YYEKEE (reference sequence). Trimming took 7 bases from V and 3 from J, leaving 16 bases between them. The CDR3 spans 14 residues. This CDR3 reads CASGHRDTDYGYTF. For the CDR3, the DNA is TGTGCCAGCGGGCACCGGGACACGGACTATGGCTACACCTTC. The full variable domain, in which reference TRBV5-5 and TRBJ1-2 provide the parts outside the CDR3, is DAGVTQSPTHLIKTRGQQVTLRCSPISGHKSVSWYQQVLGQGPQFIFQYYEKEERGRGNFPDRFSARQFPNYSSELNVNALLLGDSALYLCASGHRDTDYGYTFGSGTRLTVV.

This clone is a singleton in its sample. This chain links TRBV15 with TRBJ2-7; 10 nucleotides align to TRBD2. Germline V lookup: CDR1 LNHNV, CDR2 YYDKDF (reference sequence). V lost 5 bases and J lost 6; bases outside the gene matches: 10. This CDR3 comprises 15 residues. The CDR3: CATSLGGTSALEQYF. CDR3 in DNA: TGTGCCACCAGCCTAGGCGGGACTAGCGCCCTCGAGCAGTACTTC.

The rearrangement uses TRBV15 and TRBJ1-1; 11 nucleotides line up with TRBD1. V lost 5 bases, J lost 5 bases, and 7 bases stayed unmatched. In germline, CDR1 is LNHNV, CDR2 YYDKDF (reference sequence). This CDR3 is built from 15 residues. CDR3 DNA: TGTGCCACCAGCGGGAGGGACAGGGGGAGGACTGAAGCTTTCTTT. Protein product: CATSGRDRGRTEAFF.

This chain connects TRBV4-2 to TRBJ2-7, with D maybe TRBD2 (5 bases). V was trimmed by 6 bases and J by 6 bases, leaving 18 bases between them. Germline V CDR1 and CDR2: LGHNA, YNFKEQ. The CDR3 sequence is 14 residues long. Here the CDR3 DNA reads TGTGCCAGCAGTCGCGAAAAGCGTCGGGGCGAGCAGTACTTC. It codes for CASSREKRRGEQYF.

The J gene is TRBJ2-5, the V gene TRBV25-1, with a possible D match to TRBD2 (5 bases). The V gene lost 3 bases and the J gene lost 1 base, with 12 bases spanning the gap. The germline gives CDR1 MGHDK, CDR2 SYGVNS. This CDR3 spans 15 amino acids. The CDR3 DNA is TGTGCCAGCAGTGACCCCCGGACTGGCCAAGAGACCCAGTACTTC. Translation: CASSDPRTGQETQYF.

This chain links TRBV18 with TRBJ2-5; TRBD2 agrees at 7 bases. V lost 3 bases and J lost 4; bases outside the gene matches: 8. This CDR3 has 15 amino acids. Germline-derived CDR1 and CDR2 are KGHSH and LQKENI. The CDR3 DNA reads as TGTGCCAGCTCACCCCTGCCACGCGGGAGAGAGACCCAGTACTTC. Its translation is CASSPLPRGRETQYF.

The chain is built from TRBV12-5 and TRBJ1-4; perhaps TRBD1 as D (5 bases). The V end was cut by 1 base, the J end by 2 bases, with 11 bases between. Germline CDR1 LGHNT, CDR2 FRNRAP. This CDR3 is built from 16 residues. This CDR3 is CASGLDQGSTNEKLFF. As DNA, the CDR3 is TGTGCTAGTGGTTTGGACCAGGGATCGACTAATGAAAAACTGTTTTTT. Full variable domain (outside the CDR3, taken from reference TRBV12-5 and TRBJ1-4): DARVTQTPRHKVTEMGQEVTMRCQPILGHNTVFWYRQTMMQGLELLAYFRNRAPLDDSGMPKDRFSAEMPDATLATLKIQPSEPRDSAVYFCASGLDQGSTNEKLFFGSGTQLSVL.

V usage is TRBV18 and J usage is TRBJ2-1; 15 nucleotides line up with TRBD2. CDR1 KGHSH and CDR2 LQKENI come from the germline V gene. The CDR3 is made up of 15 amino acids. The junction had 5 bases not matched to a gene; V was cut back by 4 bases and J by 10 bases. CDR3 sequence reads: CASSLPGLAGGEQFF. The CDR3 nucleotides read TGTGCCAGCTCACTTCCGGGACTAGCGGGGGGCGAGCAGTTCTTC.

The chain has TRBV10-3 and TRBJ2-5, with D possibly TRBD1 on 6 matching bases. The CDR3 spans 13 residues. Per germline, CDR1 ENHRY and CDR2 SYGVKD. Trimming pared 4 bases from V and 2 bases from J, leaving 8 bases between. CDR3 sequence: CAISVRGQETQYF. CDR3 bases: TGTGCCATCAGTGTCAGGGGTCAAGAGACCCAGTACTTC.

The chain carries TRBV19 and TRBJ2-1; 10 nucleotides align to TRBD2. The CDR3 is 16 residues long. Germline CDR1 LNHDA, CDR2 SQIVND (reference sequence). Trimming at V came to 5 bases and at J to 2 bases, leaving 6 bases not matched to a gene. The CDR3 protein is CASSPRTSGTYNEQFF. The CDR3 region has the DNA TGTGCCAGTAGTCCCCGGACTAGCGGAACCTACAATGAGCAGTTCTTC.

V gene TRBV3-1 (or the pseudogene TRBV3-2) combines with J gene TRBJ1-3, with D hard to call. The germline V and J ends were trimmed by 5 bases and 2 bases, with 7 bases remaining between them. The CDR3 loop spans 13 amino acids. Germline V lookup: CDR1 LGHDT, CDR2 YNNKEL (reference sequence). The CDR3 bases are TGTGCCAGCAGCAGTGGAGCTGGAAACACCATATATTTT. As protein: CASSSGAGNTIYF.

The genes are TRBV6-5 and TRBJ1-5; no definite D call. V was trimmed by 7 bases and J by 0 bases, leaving 13 bases between them. Germline CDR1 and CDR2: MNHEY and SVGAGI. The CDR3 consists of 15 residues. The CDR3 protein is CASNPDNYSNQPQHF. The DNA for the CDR3 is TGTGCCAGCAATCCAGACAATTATAGCAATCAGCCCCAGCATTTT.

The V and J genes are TRBV7-2 and TRBJ2-1; D may be TRBD2 (6 bases). The V end was cut by 7 bases, the J end by 1 base, with 14 bases between. This CDR3 comprises 15 residues. Per the germline V gene, CDR1 is SGHTA and CDR2 is FQGNSA. CDR3 loop: CASISAGKSYNEQFF. As DNA, the CDR3 is TGTGCCAGCATTTCGGCGGGAAAGTCCTACAATGAGCAGTTCTTC. Based on the CDR3 plus reference TRBV7-2 and TRBJ2-1, the full variable domain is GAGVSQSPSNKVTEKGKDVELRCDPISGHTALYWYRQSLGQGLEFLIYFQGNSAPDKSGLPSDRFSAERTGGSVSTLTIQRTQQEDSAVYLCASISAGKSYNEQFFGPGTRLTVL.

The V and J genes are TRBV19 and TRBJ2-1; TRBD2 aligns across 10 bases. Trimming at V came to 5 bases and at J to 10 bases, leaving 11 bases not matched to a gene. CDR1 and CDR2 from the germline V gene are LNHDA and SQIVND (reference sequence). This CDR3 is 15 amino acids long. CDR3 amino acids: CASSLLAGLLREQFF. The DNA for the CDR3 is TGTGCCAGTAGTCTACTAGCGGGGCTATTGAGGGAGCAGTTCTTC. Supplemented by reference TRBV19 and TRBJ2-1, the full variable domain reads DGGITQSPKYLFRKEGQNVTLSCEQNLNHDAMYWYRQDPGQGLRLIYYSQIVNDFQKGDIAEGYSVSREKKESFPLTVTSAQKNPTAFYLCASSLLAGLLREQFFGPGTRLTVL.

There are a few counts of this clone. The chain recombines TRBV2 with TRBJ1-5; the D gene is possibly TRBD1 (6 bases). CDR1 SNHLY and CDR2 FYNNEI come from the germline V gene. V lost 4 bases and J 4 bases, leaving 14 bases between the germline ends. The CDR3 spans 15 residues. The CDR3 DNA reads as TGTGCCAGCAGTGGATCCGGGACACAGAATCAGCCCCAGCATTTT. This encodes CASSGSGTQNQPQHF. Drawing the rest from reference TRBV2 and TRBJ1-5, the complete variable domain is EPEVTQTPSHQVTQMGQEVILRCVPISNHLYFYWYRQILGQKVEFLVSFYNNEISEKSEIFDDQFSVERPDGSNFTLKIRSTKLEDSAMYFCASSGSGTQNQPQHFGDGTRLSIL.

This rearrangement joins TRBV7-8 to TRBJ2-7, with 12 bases identical to TRBD1. This CDR3 has 19 amino acids. Germline V lookup: CDR1 SGHVS, CDR2 FQNEAQ. The V and J ends lost 5 bases and 3 bases, in that order; junction bases with no gene match: 17. CDR3 protein: CASSGDRGLGTGGLYEQYF. The CDR3, as DNA: TGTGCCAGCAGCGGGGACCGAGGGCTTGGGACAGGGGGCCTCTACGAGCAGTACTTC.

The chain recombines TRBV11-2 with TRBJ2-5; TRBD2 aligns across 13 bases. Trimming removed 5 bases from V and 4 bases from J; junction bases left unmatched: 4. In germline, CDR1 is SGHAT, CDR2 FQNNGV. CDR3 length: 15 amino acids. The CDR3 protein is CASSRGTSGVETQYF. The CDR3 nucleotides are TGTGCCAGCAGCCGCGGGACTAGCGGGGTAGAGACCCAGTACTTC.

CDR3 sequence: CASSPRAGVDTEAFF. DNA of the CDR3: TGTGCCAGCTCACCACGGGCAGGGGTGGACACTGAAGCTTTCTTT. The rearrangement links TRBV18 to TRBJ1-1; the D gene is possibly TRBD1 (6 bases). The V and J ends lost 1 base and 3 bases respectively, with 12 bases between them. Germline lookup yields CDR1 KGHSH and CDR2 LQKENI. The CDR3 spans 15 residues.